These T cell receptor beta chains were read from a single sample in a study of T cell responses to AZD1222 COVID-19 vaccine. The repertoire was sequenced with immunoSEQ multiplex PCR; TCRdb's copy has only in-frame clones and lacks some. The sample yields 80,000 to 95,000 clones, around 92% seen once. The sample here was peripheral blood, taken on day 0 of AZD1222 vaccination. These receptors were collected from an adult in good health. The CDR3 runs from the conserved cysteine through the conserved F or W. A D gene is named only where the DNA matches it firmly. Part of the rows lack a size; the others show once, few, many or a class for expanded clones.

size: .
J: TRBJ1-2
V: TRBV29-1
D: .
CDR3: CSVEDPWGRGYGYTF
DNA: TGCAGCGTTGAAGATCCTTGGGGCAGGGGCTATGGCTACACCTTC

size: once
J: TRBJ2-2
V: TRBV30
D: .
CDR3: CAWRGGSDTGELFF
DNA: TGTGCCTGGAGAGGGGGTTCGGACACCGGGGAGCTGTTTTTT

size: .
J: TRBJ1-1
V: TRBV5-1
D: TRBD1
CDR3: CASSSGGGTGDSWTEAFF
DNA: TGCGCCAGCAGCTCGGGGGGAGGGACAGGGGATTCATGGACTGAAGCTTTCTTT

size: .
J: TRBJ1-1
V: TRBV6-1
D: TRBD1
CDR3: CASRRRGQHTEAFF
DNA: TGTGCCAGCAGAAGGAGGGGACAGCACACTGAAGCTTTCTTT

size: .
J: TRBJ2-3
V: TRBV5-6
D: TRBD2
CDR3: CASSPLAGGPNTQYF
DNA: TGTGCCAGCAGTCCTCTAGCGGGAGGGCCCAATACGCAGTATTTT

size: .
J: TRBJ1-4
V: TRBV24-1
D: .
CDR3: CATSGGRLGTNEKLFF
DNA: TGTGCCACCAGTGGGGGACGGCTGGGAACTAATGAAAAACTGTTTTTT

size: .
J: TRBJ1-3
V: TRBV5-1
D: .
CDR3: CASSLGAGNTIYF
DNA: TGCGCCAGCAGCTTGGGTGCCGGAAACACCATATATTTT

size: .
J: TRBJ2-5
V: TRBV7-9
D: .
CDR3: CASSRRQGETQYF
DNA: TGTGCCAGCAGCCGACGCCAGGGGGAGACCCAGTACTTC

size: .
J: TRBJ1-3
V: TRBV30
D: .
CDR3: CAWSVKISGNTIYF
DNA: TGTGCCTGGAGTGTTAAGATCTCTGGAAACACCATATATTTT

size: .
J: TRBJ1-1
V: TRBV5-1
D: TRBD1
CDR3: CASSLTGQGNTEAFF
DNA: TGCGCCAGCAGCTTGACCGGACAGGGTAACACTGAAGCTTTCTTT

size: .
J: TRBJ1-1
V: TRBV12-5
D: .
CDR3: CASAGGRENTEAFF
DNA: TGTGCTAGTGCGGGGGGGCGGGAGAACACTGAAGCTTTCTTT

size: .
J: TRBJ2-1
V: TRBV11-2
D: TRBD2
CDR3: CASSFGLAAKSSYNEQFF
DNA: TGTGCCAGCAGCTTCGGACTAGCGGCCAAGAGCTCCTACAATGAGCAGTTCTTC

size: .
J: TRBJ1-6
V: TRBV11-1
D: .
CDR3: CASSLVGNGSPLHF
DNA: TGTGCCAGCAGCTTAGTAGGGAACGGTTCACCCCTCCACTTT

size: .
J: TRBJ2-7
V: TRBV29-1
D: .
CDR3: CSAARDRSYEQYF
DNA: TGCAGCGCCGCCCGGGACCGATCCTACGAGCAGTACTTC

size: .
J: TRBJ2-7
V: TRBV28
D: TRBD1
CDR3: CASKGQGGTYEQYF
DNA: TGTGCCAGCAAGGGACAGGGGGGGACCTACGAGCAGTACTTC

size: .
J: TRBJ2-7
V: TRBV5-4
D: .
CDR3: CASSFGVSSYEQYF
DNA: TGTGCCAGCAGCTTTGGTGTAAGCTCCTACGAGCAGTACTTC

size: .
J: TRBJ2-1
V: TRBV7-9
D: TRBD2
CDR3: CASSLGLADYNEQFF
DNA: TGTGCCAGCAGCCTGGGACTAGCGGACTACAATGAGCAGTTCTTC

size: .
J: TRBJ1-1
V: TRBV6-5
D: .
CDR3: CASSPTGINTEAFF
DNA: TGTGCCAGCAGTCCTACAGGGATCAACACTGAAGCTTTCTTT

size: .
J: TRBJ2-2
V: TRBV3-1/TRBV3-2
D: .
CDR3: CASSQNLAGELFF
DNA: TGTGCCAGCAGCCAAAATCTGGCCGGGGAGCTGTTTTTT

size: .
J: TRBJ2-2
V: TRBV12-3/TRBV12-4
D: .
CDR3: CASSLASNGELFF
DNA: TGTGCCAGCAGTTTGGCGAGCAACGGGGAGCTGTTTTTT

size: .
J: TRBJ1-2
V: TRBV28
D: TRBD1
CDR3: CASSRQGGYGYTF
DNA: TGTGCCAGCAGTCGACAGGGAGGGTATGGCTACACCTTC

size: .
J: TRBJ2-3
V: TRBV27
D: TRBD2
CDR3: CASSLFAGVTDTQYF
DNA: TGTGCCAGCAGTTTATTTGCGGGAGTGACAGATACGCAGTATTTT

size: once
J: TRBJ1-3
V: TRBV18
D: .
CDR3: CASSPRRGPGNTIYF
DNA: TGTGCCAGCTCACCCCGACGCGGACCTGGAAACACCATATATTTT